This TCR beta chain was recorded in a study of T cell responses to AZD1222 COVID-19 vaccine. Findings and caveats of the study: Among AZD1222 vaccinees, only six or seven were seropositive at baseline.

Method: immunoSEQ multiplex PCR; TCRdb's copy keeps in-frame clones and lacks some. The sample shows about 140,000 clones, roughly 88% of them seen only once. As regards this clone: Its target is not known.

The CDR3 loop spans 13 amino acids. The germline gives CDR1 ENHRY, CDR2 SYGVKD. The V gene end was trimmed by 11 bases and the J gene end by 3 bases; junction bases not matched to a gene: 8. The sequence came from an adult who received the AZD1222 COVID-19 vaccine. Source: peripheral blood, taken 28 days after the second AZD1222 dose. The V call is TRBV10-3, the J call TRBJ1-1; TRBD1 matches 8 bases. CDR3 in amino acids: CAVWTGFDTEAFF. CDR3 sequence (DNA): TGTGCCGTCTGGACAGGGTTTGACACTGAAGCTTTCTTT.